This is a list of T cell receptor beta chains from one sample in a study of beta chain features in type 1 diabetes. Sequencing was performed with immunoSEQ multiplex PCR; in TCRdb, only in-frame clones are kept and a portion is missing. Of 400,000 or so clones in the sample, around 12% were seen once. The sample consisted of naive CD4+ T cells from blood. The receptors were gathered from a woman aged 18-30 years with type 1 diabetes. Each CDR3 is given with its conserved first and last residue. The D gene is left open where the match is weak. Clone size is given for some rows only: seen once, a few or many times, or a class if the clone is expanded.

J: TRBJ1-2; size: NA; D: NA; V: TRBV4-3; DNA: TGCGCCAGCAGCCAAGAGGGAGGATACGGCTACACCTTC; CDR3: CASSQEGGYGYTF
J: TRBJ1-2; size: NA; D: NA; V: TRBV29-1; DNA: TGCAGCGTTGAAGATGGCCCCTATGGCTACACCTTC; CDR3: CSVEDGPYGYTF
J: TRBJ2-5; size: NA; D: NA; V: TRBV14; DNA: TGTGCCAGCAGCCAAGAGTGGAGAGAGACCCAGTACTTC; CDR3: CASSQEWRETQYF
J: TRBJ2-2; size: few; D: TRBD2; V: TRBV28; DNA: TGTGCCAGCAGCCCTAGCGGGAGTGTCGCCGGGGAGCTGTTTTTT; CDR3: CASSPSGSVAGELFF
J: TRBJ1-5; size: few; D: TRBD1; V: TRBV30; DNA: TGTGCCTGGAGTGTCCGGACAGGGGGCAATGTCAATCAGCCCCAGCATTTT; CDR3: CAWSVRTGGNVNQPQHF
J: TRBJ2-7; size: few; D: NA; V: TRBV6-5; DNA: TGTGCCAGCAAAACTACAGGGACCTACGAGCAGTACTTC; CDR3: CASKTTGTYEQYF
J: TRBJ1-1; size: NA; D: NA; V: TRBV29-1; DNA: TGCAGCGTGGCCCTTAGGATAGGAGACACTGAAGCTTTCTTT; CDR3: CSVALRIGDTEAFF
J: TRBJ2-7; size: NA; D: NA; V: TRBV14; DNA: TGTGCCAGCAGCCAAGGTCCGGGTTACGAGCAGTACTTC; CDR3: CASSQGPGYEQYF
J: TRBJ1-2; size: few; D: TRBD1; V: TRBV6-6; DNA: TGTGCCAGCAGTTACGGACAGGGGGCAATGGGTGGCTACACCTTC; CDR3: CASSYGQGAMGGYTF
J: TRBJ1-2; size: NA; D: NA; V: TRBV6-6; DNA: TGTGCCAGCAGTTACTCGATGGGGGGGAGTAACTATGGCTACACCTTC; CDR3: CASSYSMGGSNYGYTF
J: TRBJ1-1; size: NA; D: NA; V: TRBV7-8; DNA: TGTGCCAGCAGCGCGACGACAGGGAACACTGAAGCTTTCTTT; CDR3: CASSATTGNTEAFF
J: TRBJ2-5; size: few; D: TRBD2; V: TRBV5-1; DNA: TGCGCCAGCAGCTTCCCGGGACTAGCGGGGGGGCCGGAGACCCAGTACTTC; CDR3: CASSFPGLAGGPETQYF
J: TRBJ1-2; size: few; D: NA; V: TRBV30; DNA: TGTGCCTGGAGTGCGGGCTATGGCTACACCTTC; CDR3: CAWSAGYGYTF
J: TRBJ1-1; size: few; D: TRBD1; V: TRBV27; DNA: TGTGCCAGCAGTTTGACAGGGGACACTGAAGCTTTCTTT; CDR3: CASSLTGDTEAFF
J: TRBJ2-3; size: few; D: NA; V: TRBV7-9; DNA: TGTGCCAGCAGCTTAGCGCCATCGGGGGATACGCAGTATTTT; CDR3: CASSLAPSGDTQYF
J: TRBJ1-2; size: NA; D: TRBD1; V: TRBV7-8; DNA: TGTGCCAGCAGCCTCGCCGGGACAGCTAACTATGGCTACACCTTC; CDR3: CASSLAGTANYGYTF
J: TRBJ1-5; size: NA; D: NA; V: TRBV4-1; DNA: TGCGCCAGCAGCCAAGGGGGCTTACTTAGCAATCAGCCCCAGCATTTT; CDR3: CASSQGGLLSNQPQHF
J: TRBJ2-1; size: NA; D: TRBD2; V: TRBV28; DNA: TGTGCCAGCAGTTCATCGGCTAGCGGCGGAAATGAGCAGTTCTTC; CDR3: CASSSSASGGNEQFF
J: TRBJ2-1; size: NA; D: TRBD1; V: TRBV4-3; DNA: TGCGCCAGCAGCATGGAACAGGGGAGTGAGCAGTTCTTC; CDR3: CASSMEQGSEQFF
J: TRBJ2-6; size: few; D: NA; V: TRBV9; DNA: TGTGCCAGCAGTGTGCTAGGCCGCGGGCTCCCCTCTGGGGCCAACGTCCTGACTTTC; CDR3: CASSVLGRGLPSGANVLTF
J: TRBJ1-5; size: few; D: TRBD1; V: TRBV28; DNA: TGTGCCAGCAGTCCTTTCCGGGACAGGGTTAACCAGCCCCAGCATTTT; CDR3: CASSPFRDRVNQPQHF
J: TRBJ2-5; size: few; D: NA; V: TRBV29-1; DNA: TGCAGCGGTGGCCGCGTCGGGTTCGCAGAGACCCAGTACTTC; CDR3: CSGGRVGFAETQYF
J: TRBJ2-3; size: few; D: NA; V: TRBV30; DNA: TGTGCCTGGAGTCCGGGGAGGACAACAGATACGCAGTATTTT; CDR3: CAWSPGRTTDTQYF
J: TRBJ2-7; size: NA; D: NA; V: TRBV11-2; DNA: TGTGCCAGCAGCCCCGCCTACGAGCAGTACTTC; CDR3: CASSPAYEQYF
J: TRBJ1-6; size: NA; D: NA; V: TRBV18; DNA: TGTGCCAGCTCACCACAAATGACAGGCAATAATTCACCCCTCCACTTT; CDR3: CASSPQMTGNNSPLHF
J: TRBJ1-2; size: NA; D: NA; V: TRBV28; DNA: TGTGCCAGCAGTTTCCACGGAGGTTCGGGAGGCTACACCTTC; CDR3: CASSFHGGSGGYTF
J: TRBJ2-7; size: few; D: NA; V: TRBV30; DNA: TGTGCCTGGAGTGTTTGGAGGACGATATCCTACGAGCAGTACTTC; CDR3: CAWSVWRTISYEQYF
J: TRBJ2-1; size: NA; D: NA; V: TRBV21-1; DNA: TGTGCCAGCAGCAAAGAAGAAGGAGGGACAGGCCAGTTCTTC; CDR3: CASSKEEGGTGQFF
J: TRBJ2-7; size: NA; D: NA; V: TRBV18; DNA: TGTGCCAGCTCACCAGCGACAGTTACCTACGAGCAGTACTTC; CDR3: CASSPATVTYEQYF
J: TRBJ2-3; size: few; D: TRBD1; V: TRBV25-1; DNA: TGTGCCAGCAGTCTCTCCGGGACAGGGGTTGATACGCAGTATTTT; CDR3: CASSLSGTGVDTQYF
J: TRBJ1-3; size: NA; D: NA; V: TRBV28; DNA: TGTGCCAGCAGTCTGACTGATACTGGAAACACCATATATTTT; CDR3: CASSLTDTGNTIYF
J: TRBJ1-5; size: few; D: TRBD1; V: TRBV4-1; DNA: TGCGCCAGCAGCCCTGGACAGGCCAATCAGCCCCAGCATTTT; CDR3: CASSPGQANQPQHF